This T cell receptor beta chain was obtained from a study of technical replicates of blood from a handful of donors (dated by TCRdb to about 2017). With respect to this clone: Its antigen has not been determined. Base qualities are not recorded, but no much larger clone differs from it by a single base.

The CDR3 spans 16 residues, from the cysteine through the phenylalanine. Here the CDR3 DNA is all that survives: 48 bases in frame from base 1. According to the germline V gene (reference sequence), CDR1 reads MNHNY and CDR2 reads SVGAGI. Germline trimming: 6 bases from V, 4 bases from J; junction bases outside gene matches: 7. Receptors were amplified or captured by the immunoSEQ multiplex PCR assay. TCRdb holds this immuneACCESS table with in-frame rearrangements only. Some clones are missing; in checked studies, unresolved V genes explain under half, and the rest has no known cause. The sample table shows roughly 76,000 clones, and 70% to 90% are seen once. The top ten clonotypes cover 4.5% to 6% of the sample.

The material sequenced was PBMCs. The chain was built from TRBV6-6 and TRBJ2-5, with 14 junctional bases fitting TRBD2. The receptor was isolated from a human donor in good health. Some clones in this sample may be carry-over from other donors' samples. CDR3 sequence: CASSPEGLAGGETQYF. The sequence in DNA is TGTGCCAGCAGCCCCGAAGGACTAGCGGGAGGAGAGACCCAGTACTTC.